Below, 3 T cell receptor beta chains from the same sample are listed, as sequenced in a study of T cells in Graves' hyperthyroidism and ophthalmopathy. What was amplified from RNA transcripts were TCR beta CDR3 regions. A set of HTBI primers served as the primers for a first-round RT-PCR of the TCR CDR3. One entry per CDR3 protein results from TCRdb running MiXCR on the multiplex PCR reads. The data show a few hundred thousand distinct CDR3 sequences, with 15% seen just once and about 33% held by the top ten. The specimen sequenced was blood. The receptor source for this set is a woman in her 30s with Graves' hyperthyroidism.

About this clonotype: It is likely a read error, because the conserved phenylalanine at the end of the CDR3 is missing. CDR3 nucleotide sequence: TGTGCCAGCAGTCCCTATACCGGTAGGGGATCAAACTCCTACGAGCAGTACCTC. Its protein is CASSPYTGRGSNSYEQYL. The V and J genes are TRBV28 and TRBJ2-7; TRBD1 might be the D (5 bases). In germline, CDR1 is MDHEN, CDR2 SYDVKM. Between the trimmed V and J ends, which lost 5 bases and 0 bases, there was a span of 23 bases. This CDR3 has 18 residues.

This clonotype was counted only a few times. CDR3 sequence (DNA): TGCGCCAGCAGCTTATTTTCGGCAGGGGGCTCTGGGGCCAACGTCCTGACTTTC. It translates to CASSLFSAGGSGANVLTF. This chain links TRBV5-1 with TRBJ2-6; TRBD1 matches 7 bases. The V gene end was trimmed by 2 bases and the J gene end by 0 bases; junction bases not matched to a gene: 8. The CDR3 runs to 18 residues. The V gene's germline CDR1 is SGHRS and CDR2 YFSETQ.

The chain is built from TRBV3-1 and TRBJ1-1; TRBD1 aligns across 7 bases. Trimming took 5 bases from V and 5 from J; bases not matched to a gene: 8. The CDR3 spans 14 residues. CDR1 LGHDT and CDR2 YNNKEL come from the germline V gene (reference sequence). The CDR3 sequence is CASSLGQAVTEAFF. The CDR3 nucleotides are TGTGCCAGCAGCTTAGGACAGGCGGTGACTGAAGCTTTCTTT.